Each of the 29 T cell receptor beta chains below was sequenced from the same sample in a study of blood T cell repertoires in COVID-19. Data came from immunoSEQ multiplex PCR; TCRdb stores just in-frame clones and leaves some out. The sample records some 230,000 clones, approximately 82% being singletons. The sequenced material came from PBMCs or T cells enriched from blood (not recorded which). These receptors all come from a man between 35 and 55 years old who had recovered from COVID-19.

This clone came up a few times. The chain links TRBV27 to TRBJ2-7, with 10 bases that match TRBD2. V shed 6 bases and J 2 bases; nucleotides not matched to a gene: 7. This CDR3 comprises 15 residues. Germline V gene sequence: CDR1 MNHEY, CDR2 SMNVEV (reference sequence). CDR3 nucleotides: TGTGCCAGCAGGATTACTAGCGGGGCCACCTACGAGCAGTACTTC. This encodes CASRITSGATYEQYF.

The V and J genes are TRBV7-9 and TRBJ1-6; D may be TRBD1 (5 bases). Germline V gene lookup returns CDR1 SEHNR and CDR2 FQNEAQ (reference sequence). The CDR3 is 13 residues long. The V end was cut by 3 bases, the J end by 7 bases, with 7 bases between. The DNA for the CDR3 is TGTGCCAGCAGCTTGGCAGGGAATTCACCCCTCCACTTT. It yields the protein CASSLAGNSPLHF.

The chain recombines TRBV7-8 with TRBJ2-1; 9 bases line up with TRBD1. The CDR3 totals 16 residues. Germline V gene lookup returns CDR1 SGHVS and CDR2 FQNEAQ. The J segment lost 4 bases and the V segment lost 6 bases, leaving 10 bases of the junction unmatched. CDR3 protein: CASSTKQGALYNEQFF. The DNA of the CDR3 is TGTGCCAGCAGTACCAAACAGGGGGCGCTTTACAATGAGCAGTTCTTC.

V and J are TRBV6-2 or TRBV6-3 and TRBJ2-5; 11 bases align to TRBD1. V gave up 8 bases and J gave up 5 bases; unmatched junction bases: 10. The CDR3 runs to 15 residues. CDR1 is MNHEY, CDR2 SVGEGT, per germline. The CDR3 here is CASGRVGTGGETQYF. The CDR3 bases are TGTGCCAGCGGCCGAGTCGGGACAGGGGGGGAGACCCAGTACTTC.

The V call is TRBV4-3, the J call TRBJ1-2, with a tentative D call TRBD1 (5 bases). Germline CDR1 is LGHNA and CDR2 is YSLEER. The CDR3 runs to 14 residues. Trimming took 1 base from V and 2 from J, leaving 8 bases between them. This chain's CDR3 is CASSQGRQNYGYTF. DNA for the CDR3: TGCGCCAGCAGCCAAGGTCGACAGAACTATGGCTACACCTTC.

Details on this clone: One junction end disagrees with the germline gene, perhaps due to a read error. The chain is built from TRBV12-3 or TRBV12-4 and TRBJ1-5; no firm D call. The CDR3 covers 12 residues. The CDR3 nucleotides are TGTGCCAGCAGTCAGAACAATCAACCCCAGCATTTT. Translation: CASSQNNQPQHF.

V gene TRBV7-2 combines with J gene TRBJ1-5, with D uncertain. This CDR3 comprises 16 residues. In germline, CDR1 is SGHTA, CDR2 FQGNSA. The V gene lost 3 bases and the J gene lost 2 bases, with 14 bases spanning the gap. CDR3 nucleotides: TGTGCCAGCAGCTTCGGAGGGCTTAATCGCAATCAGCCCCAGCATTTT. It encodes CASSFGGLNRNQPQHF.

J is TRBJ2-5 and V is TRBV30; D not certain. Trimming took 1 base from V and 1 from J, leaving 10 bases between them. CDR1 and CDR2 from the germline V gene are GTSNPN and SVGIG (reference sequence). The CDR3 runs to 14 residues. As DNA, the CDR3 is TGTGCCTGGAGTGCTCTCTTTCCCCAAGAGACCCAGTACTTC. Translating it yields CAWSALFPQETQYF.

V is TRBV11-1 and J is TRBJ1-2; 9 nucleotides agree with TRBD1. The CDR3 has 15 amino acids. Germline lookup yields CDR1 SGHAT and CDR2 FQDESV (reference sequence). V gave up 5 bases and J gave up 8 bases; unmatched junction bases: 12. CDR3 in amino acids: CASSVSDRDRVGYTF. CDR3 in DNA: TGTGCCAGCAGCGTGTCCGACCGGGACAGGGTAGGCTACACCTTC.

The chain employs TRBV12-3 or TRBV12-4 and TRBJ2-1; D is uncertain. The germline V and J ends were trimmed by 1 base and 6 bases, with 7 bases remaining between them. The CDR3 has 13 residues. CDR3 region: CASSLGLLNEQFF. The CDR3 nucleotides are TGTGCCAGCAGTTTAGGGTTACTCAATGAGCAGTTCTTC.

This chain links TRBV5-5 with TRBJ2-7; D is perhaps TRBD1 (6 bases). The CDR3 is 14 residues long. Germline values: CDR1 SGHKS, CDR2 YYEKEE (reference sequence). Trimming stripped 6 bases from V and 4 bases from J, with 17 bases between. CDR3 coding DNA: TGTGCCAGCACCCCGGACTGGGGGCCGTACGAGCAGTACTTC. Translated: CASTPDWGPYEQYF.

The rearrangement joins TRBV14 to TRBJ1-6; D uncertain. Looked up from germline, CDR1 is SGHDN and CDR2 is FVKESK. Trimming took 2 bases from V and 10 from J, leaving 6 bases between them. CDR3 length: 12 amino acids. The CDR3 DNA is TGTGCCAGCAGCCAACCTCGGTCACCCCTCCACTTT. Translated, it gives CASSQPRSPLHF.

The chain uses TRBV24-1 and TRBJ1-2, with D unresolved. Germline assignment: CDR1 KGHDR and CDR2 SFDVKD. V was cut by 12 bases and J by 4 bases, with 11 bases left in between. The CDR3 runs to 11 residues. The CDR3 DNA follows: TGTGCCGCCGGTAGAGGCTATGGCTACACCTTC. Amino acids: CAAGRGYGYTF.

The rearrangement uses TRBV29-1 and TRBJ2-7, with a possible D match to TRBD2 (6 bases). The CDR3 consists of 11 residues. Deletions cut 2 bases from V and 6 bases from J, with 8 bases between. CDR1 is SQVTM, CDR2 ANQGSEA, per germline. CDR3 sequence reads: CSVELGGEQYF. As DNA, the CDR3 is TGCAGCGTTGAACTCGGGGGCGAGCAGTACTTC.

The chain has TRBV7-3 and TRBJ2-2; 7 nucleotides line up with TRBD2. Germline trimming cut 1 base from V and 7 bases from J; bases unmatched to any gene: 3. CDR1 is SGHTA, CDR2 FQGTGA, per germline. This CDR3 spans 14 amino acids. This CDR3 is CASSLRSGDGELFF. CDR3 sequence (DNA): TGTGCCAGCAGCTTAAGAAGCGGGGACGGGGAGCTGTTTTTT.

The CDR3, as DNA: TGTGCCAGCAGCTTAGTGGGACAGCCTTTGGATGGCTACACCTTC. Amino acids: CASSLVGQPLDGYTF. This chain links TRBV7-7 with TRBJ1-2, with 7 bases fitting TRBD1. Germline V gene data show CDR1 as SSHAT and CDR2 as FNYEAQ (reference sequence). The V and J ends lost 1 base and 6 bases, in that order; junction bases with no gene match: 8. The CDR3 has 15 amino acids.

The chain joins TRBV19 to TRBJ1-5; D perhaps matches TRBD1 (5 bases). Per the germline V gene, CDR1 is LNHDA and CDR2 is SQIVND (reference sequence). Trimming cost V 2 bases and J 8 bases, with 13 bases left between them. The CDR3 extends over 14 amino acids. DNA for the CDR3: TGTGCCAGTAGTATAAGGGGCAGTTCGGAGCCCCAGCATTTT. As protein: CASSIRGSSEPQHF. Drawing the rest from reference TRBV19 and TRBJ1-5, the complete variable domain is DGGITQSPKYLFRKEGQNVTLSCEQNLNHDAMYWYRQDPGQGLRLIYYSQIVNDFQKGDIAEGYSVSREKKESFPLTVTSAQKNPTAFYLCASSIRGSSEPQHFGDGTRLSIL.

This chain uses TRBV6-5 with TRBJ1-2; no clear D gene. The germline gives CDR1 MNHEY, CDR2 SVGAGI. The CDR3 runs to 13 residues. V shed 5 bases and J shed 8 bases, with 15 bases lying between them. The CDR3 DNA reads TGTGCCAGCAGTCCCCAGTACAGCCGGGGCTACACCTTC. Translation gives CASSPQYSRGYTF.

V gene TRBV2 combines with J gene TRBJ1-5, with no clear D. The CDR3 has 14 residues. Trimming removed 7 bases at V and 0 bases at J, with 10 bases between. Germline V gene lookup returns CDR1 SNHLY and CDR2 FYNNEI. The CDR3 loop reads CASNDVGSNQPQHF. CDR3 nucleotides: TGTGCCAGCAATGACGTCGGTAGCAATCAGCCCCAGCATTTT.

This clone was detected a few times. V gene TRBV27 combines with J gene TRBJ1-5; 7 bases line up with TRBD1. Per the germline V gene, CDR1 is MNHEY and CDR2 is SMNVEV (reference sequence). The CDR3 length is 15 residues. The J segment lost 4 bases and the V segment lost 6 bases, leaving 9 bases of the junction unmatched. The CDR3 DNA is TGTGCCAGCAGACCCCGACAGGGCCTTAATCAGCCCCAGCATTTT. It specifies CASRPRQGLNQPQHF.

J is TRBJ2-1 and V is TRBV19; 12 bases are shared with TRBD2. This CDR3 spans 16 amino acids. Germline V CDR1 and CDR2: LNHDA, SQIVND (reference sequence). Unmatched junction bases numbered 6, after V lost 5 bases and J lost 4 bases. The CDR3 here is CASSASTSGGYNEQFF. The CDR3 DNA is TGTGCCAGTAGTGCTTCGACTAGCGGGGGTTACAATGAGCAGTTCTTC.

The genes are TRBV7-2 and TRBJ2-1, with 7 positions matching TRBD2. Trimming cost V 1 base and J 4 bases; bases outside gene matches: 7. Per the germline V gene, CDR1 is SGHTA and CDR2 is FQGNSA. There are 16 residues in the CDR3. The CDR3 sequence is CASSLDGGGGYNEQFF. DNA of the CDR3: TGTGCCAGCAGCTTAGACGGTGGCGGGGGTTACAATGAGCAGTTCTTC.

J is TRBJ2-1 and V is TRBV9; 10 bases are a match to TRBD2. The CDR3 contains 15 residues. J lost 10 bases, V lost 0 bases, and 7 bases had no gene match. Germline CDR1 and CDR2: SGDLS and YYNGEE. The CDR3 nucleotides read TGTGCCAGCAGCGTAGAGGGGAGTAGCGGGAGGGAGCAGTTCTTC. As protein: CASSVEGSSGREQFF.

This clone was observed a handful of times. The genes are TRBV28 and TRBJ1-2; D gene ambiguous. V was shortened by 10 bases and J by 4 bases, with 19 bases between the two germline ends. The CDR3 has 14 residues. Per germline, CDR1 MDHEN and CDR2 SYDVKM. The CDR3 sequence is CAIRPPSAGYGYTF. The CDR3 bases are TGTGCCATCCGGCCTCCTAGTGCGGGCTATGGCTACACCTTC.

The rearrangement uses TRBV6-5 and TRBJ1-1; D is perhaps TRBD1 (6 bases). Germline-derived CDR1 and CDR2 are MNHEY and SVGAGI. Trimming stripped 8 bases from V and 4 bases from J, with 17 bases between. There are 14 residues in the CDR3. The CDR3 loop reads CASGWGRRSTEAFF. The CDR3 DNA reads TGTGCCAGCGGATGGGGGCGCCGGTCCACTGAAGCTTTCTTT.

In its sample, this clone was seen once. The rearrangement uses TRBV5-4 and TRBJ2-4, with TRBD2 matching over 15 bases. Germline-derived CDR1 and CDR2 are SGHNT and YYREEE (reference sequence). The CDR3 has 16 amino acids. With V trimmed by 2 bases and J by 4 bases, 1 base remained unmatched. CDR3 protein: CASSLGLAGGKNIQYF. The CDR3 DNA reads TGTGCCAGCAGCTTAGGACTAGCGGGGGGGAAAAACATTCAGTACTTC.

V is TRBV28 and J is TRBJ1-1; TRBD1 aligns across 8 bases. The CDR3 runs to 15 residues. Unmatched junction bases numbered 17, after V lost 6 bases and J lost 11 bases. Germline lookup yields CDR1 MDHEN and CDR2 SYDVKM. The CDR3 bases are TGTGCCAGCAGCTCTTCAGGGGGCGGGGATTTGCGGGCTTTCTTT. As protein: CASSSSGGGDLRAFF.

The rearrangement links TRBV9 to TRBJ2-1; 9 nucleotides line up with TRBD2. The CDR3 loop spans 18 amino acids. CDR1 is SGDLS and CDR2 is YYNGEE in the germline V gene. V was clipped by 0 bases and J by 2 bases; unmatched bases: 9. The CDR3 bases are TGTGCCAGCAGCGTAGGCGGTAGCGGGAGTATCACCTACAATGAGCAGTTCTTC. Its translation: CASSVGGSGSITYNEQFF.

Worth noting for this clone: A read error may account for a junction end that differs from germline. The chain combines TRBV19 with TRBJ2-3; D may be TRBD1 (5 bases). CDR3 length: 15 amino acids. Germline loops: CDR1 LNHDA, CDR2 SQIVND (reference sequence). The DNA for the CDR3 is TGTGCCAGTAGTAGAAGATCCGGACACACAGATACGCAGTGTTTT. It codes for CASSRRSGHTDTQCF.